This TCR beta chain originates from a study of CD8 T cells in Susac syndrome. The study's findings and limits: As acknowledged by the study, its TCR sequencing and HLA analysis included a relatively small number of individuals.

Controls matched for sex and age were healthy donors. Only one count was recorded for this clonotype. Antigen unknown. An input of roughly 0.5 to 1 ug of RNA was subjected to reverse transcription using random hexamers. The TCR beta CDR3 was amplified by immunoSEQ multiplex PCR across 54 Vbeta, 13 Jbeta. In TCRdb, the immunoSEQ multiplex PCR reads were re-called with MiXCR into one record per CDR3 protein. This table holds approximately 100,000 distinct CDR3 sequences, around 90% found once. This receptor was taken from a human donor in good health. Sequencing used CD4+ T cells from PBMCs.

The CDR3 reads CAWKRKGPPEQFF. DNA for the CDR3: TGTGCCTGGAAGCGAAAAGGACCTCCCGAGCAGTTCTTC. The chain links TRBV30 to TRBJ2-1; D gene ambiguous. The CDR3 extends over 13 amino acids. The V end was cut by 4 bases, the J end by 10 bases, with 17 bases between. Germline values: CDR1 GTSNPN, CDR2 SVGIG (reference sequence). Complete variable domain (other parts from reference TRBV30 and TRBJ2-1): SQTIHQWPATLVQPVGSPLSLECTVEGTSNPNLYWYRQAAGRGLQLLFYSVGIGQISSEVPQNLSASRPQDRQFILSSKKLLLSDSGFYLCAWKRKGPPEQFFGPGTRLTVL.